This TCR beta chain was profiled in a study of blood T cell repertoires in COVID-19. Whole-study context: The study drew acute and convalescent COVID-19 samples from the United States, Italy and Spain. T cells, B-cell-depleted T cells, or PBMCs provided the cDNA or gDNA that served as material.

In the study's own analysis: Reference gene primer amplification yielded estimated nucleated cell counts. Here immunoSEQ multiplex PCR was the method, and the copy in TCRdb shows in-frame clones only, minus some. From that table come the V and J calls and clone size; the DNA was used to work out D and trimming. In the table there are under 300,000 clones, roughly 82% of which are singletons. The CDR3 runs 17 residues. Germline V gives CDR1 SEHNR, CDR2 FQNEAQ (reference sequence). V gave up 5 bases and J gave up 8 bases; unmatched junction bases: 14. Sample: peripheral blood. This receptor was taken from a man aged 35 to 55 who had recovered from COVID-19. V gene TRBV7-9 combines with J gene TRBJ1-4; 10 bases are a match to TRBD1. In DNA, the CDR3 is TGTGCCAGCAGCCCCACCATTCCGGGACAGGGGAGCGAAAAACTGTTTTTT. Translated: CASSPTIPGQGSEKLFF.